Presented here are 13 T cell receptor beta chains from one specimen sequenced in a study of immune cell composition in non-small cell lung cancer. Repertoires were generated with immunoSEQ multiplex PCR, while TCRdb's copy carries only in-frame clones and drops some. The sample records a few thousand clones, approximately 78% being singletons. Sequenced input: lung tumor tissue. The source of these receptors is a human donor with non-small cell lung cancer.

This clone was observed a handful of times. The V and J genes are TRBV28 and TRBJ1-4; D unclear. Trimming cost V 3 bases and J 11 bases, with 4 bases left between them. CDR1 and CDR2 (germline): MDHEN, SYDVKM. CDR3 length: 10 amino acids. DNA of the CDR3: TGTGCCAGCAGTTTGAGGAAACTGTTTTTT. Protein: CASSLRKLFF.

CDR3 nucleotides: TGTGCCAGCAGCCTTCTCACAGGGGTTCAGGCTTCACCCCTCCACTTT. Translation gives CASSLLTGVQASPLHF. This chain uses TRBV14 with TRBJ1-6; 7 bases are a match to TRBD1. V lost 4 bases to trimming and J lost 9 bases; unmatched junction nucleotides: 12. CDR3 length: 16 amino acids. In germline, CDR1 is SGHDN, CDR2 FVKESK.

The chain is built from TRBV7-1 and TRBJ1-5; TRBD1 aligns across 8 bases. TRBV7-1 is an ORF; its function is uncertain. This CDR3 region has 15 residues. Trimming removed 4 bases from V and 5 bases from J; junction bases left unmatched: 7. CDR3 sequence: CASSLTGAGDQPQHF. The CDR3 bases are TGTGCCAGCAGCTTGACAGGGGCGGGTGATCAGCCCCAGCATTTT.

J is TRBJ1-4 and V is TRBV6-1, with 7 bases identical to TRBD1. V lost 6 bases and J lost 7; bases outside the gene matches: 11. This CDR3 spans 15 amino acids. Germline V gives CDR1 MNHNS, CDR2 SASEGT. The chain's CDR3 is CASSGRQGVFEKLFF. The CDR3 bases are TGTGCCAGCAGCGGCCGCCAGGGGGTATTTGAAAAACTGTTTTTT.

The rearrangement joins TRBV27 to TRBJ1-1; D gene uncertain. Trimming took off 6 bases at V and 1 base at J, with 18 bases between the two ends. CDR1 MNHEY and CDR2 SMNVEV come from the germline V gene (reference sequence). The CDR3 totals 16 residues. This chain's CDR3 is CASRGRESVGNTEAFF. CDR3 sequence (DNA): TGTGCCAGCAGAGGTAGGGAGAGCGTTGGGAACACTGAAGCTTTCTTT.

In this sample, this clone turned up a few times. The V gene is TRBV5-6, the J gene TRBJ1-2, with a possible D match to TRBD1 (5 bases). CDR1 and CDR2 from the germline V gene are SGHDT and YYEEEE. V dropped 2 bases and J dropped 4 bases, with 9 bases sitting between them. The CDR3 length is 13 residues. CDR3 amino acids: CASSFRGTYGYTF. DNA of the CDR3: TGTGCCAGCAGCTTTAGGGGAACCTATGGCTACACCTTC. Full variable domain (remainder filled in from reference TRBV5-6 and TRBJ1-2): DAGVTQSPTHLIKTRGQQVTLRCSPKSGHDTVSWYQQALGQGPQFIFQYYEEEERQRGNFPDRFSGHQFPNYSSELNVNALLLGDSALYLCASSFRGTYGYTFGSGTRLTVV.

The chain is built from TRBV2 and TRBJ2-1; D might be TRBD2 (6 bases). The CDR3 extends over 14 amino acids. With 6 bases removed from V and 6 bases from J, the gap between germline ends came to 15 bases. CDR1 is SNHLY, CDR2 FYNNEI, per germline. In nucleotides, the CDR3 is TGTGCCAGCAGGTTCAGGGAGGTCGGCAATGAGCAGTTCTTC. Its protein is CASRFREVGNEQFF.

The chain employs TRBV27 and TRBJ1-3; 9 bases align to TRBD1. The CDR3 runs 16 residues. V was pared by 2 bases and J by 2 bases, with 4 bases of the junction left unmatched. Germline CDR1 MNHEY, CDR2 SMNVEV (reference sequence). The CDR3 reads CASSLGTGYAGNTIYF. For the CDR3, the DNA is TGTGCCAGCAGTTTAGGGACAGGGTACGCTGGAAACACCATATATTTT.

The rearrangement uses TRBV28 and TRBJ2-3; 7 positions match TRBD2. J lost 0 bases, V lost 4 bases, and 7 bases had no gene match. Germline assignment: CDR1 MDHEN and CDR2 SYDVKM. This CDR3 is 16 amino acids long. The CDR3 bases are TGTGCCAGCAGTTCCACGGGGGAGGGTAGCACAGATACGCAGTATTTT. The encoded protein is CASSSTGEGSTDTQYF.

The J gene is TRBJ2-7, the V gene TRBV25-1, with TRBD1 identical over 7 bases. Germline CDR1 reads MGHDK; CDR2 reads SYGVNS. This CDR3 has 13 residues. Germline trimming cut 5 bases from V and 6 bases from J; bases unmatched to any gene: 7. For the CDR3, the DNA is TGTGCCAGCAGTCTTGGGACAGTAAGCGAGCAGTACTTC. Its protein is CASSLGTVSEQYF.

This chain uses TRBV4-2 with TRBJ2-7; possibly TRBD1 for D (5 bases). The CDR3 covers 15 residues. Deletions cut 1 base from V and 6 bases from J, with 16 bases between. The germline CDR1 and CDR2 sequences are LGHNA and YNFKEQ. CDR3 sequence: CASSQARDSLSEQYF. The CDR3 DNA is TGTGCCAGCAGCCAAGCTAGAGACAGCTTATCCGAGCAGTACTTC.

This chain links TRBV11-2 with TRBJ1-1, with D perhaps matching TRBD1 (6 bases). This CDR3 spans 18 amino acids. The V end was cut by 1 base, the J end by 4 bases, with 22 bases between. Germline assignment: CDR1 SGHAT and CDR2 FQNNGV. Here the CDR3 reads CASSLGPQTGSLSTEAFF. The CDR3 DNA follows: TGTGCCAGCAGCTTAGGCCCCCAAACAGGGAGTTTAAGCACTGAAGCTTTCTTT.

The chain recombines TRBV7-8 with TRBJ2-1; 8 nucleotides line up with TRBD2. The CDR3 length is 17 residues. Germline V CDR1 and CDR2: SGHVS, FQNEAQ. V shed 2 bases and J 2 bases; nucleotides not matched to a gene: 8. The CDR3 is CASSLLVSGVTYNEQFF. As DNA, the CDR3 is TGTGCCAGCAGCTTACTCGTTAGCGGGGTTACCTACAATGAGCAGTTCTTC. The full variable domain, rest sourced from reference TRBV7-8 and TRBJ2-1, is GAGVSQSPRYKVAKRGQDVALRCDPISGHVSLFWYQQALGQGPEFLTYFQNEAQLDKSGLPSDRFFAERPEGSVSTLKIQRTQQEDSAVYLCASSLLVSGVTYNEQFFGPGTRLTVL.